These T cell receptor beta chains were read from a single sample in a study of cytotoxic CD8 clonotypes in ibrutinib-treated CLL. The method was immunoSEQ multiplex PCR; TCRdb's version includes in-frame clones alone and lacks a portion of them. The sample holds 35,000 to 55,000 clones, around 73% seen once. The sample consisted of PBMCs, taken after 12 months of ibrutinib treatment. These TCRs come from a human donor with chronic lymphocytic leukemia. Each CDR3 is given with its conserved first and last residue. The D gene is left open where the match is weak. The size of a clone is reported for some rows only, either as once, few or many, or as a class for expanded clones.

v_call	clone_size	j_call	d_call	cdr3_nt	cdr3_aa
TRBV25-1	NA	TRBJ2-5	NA	TGTGCCAGCAGCTTGGGACATGAGGGTCAAGAGACCCAGTACTTC	CASSLGHEGQETQYF
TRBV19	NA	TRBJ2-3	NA	TGTGCCAGTAGTTCAACCGGGACACAGCACACAGATACGCAGTATTTT	CASSSTGTQHTDTQYF
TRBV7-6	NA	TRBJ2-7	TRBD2	TGTGCCAGCAGCAAAATTCGGGGACTAGACTACGAGCAGTACTTC	CASSKIRGLDYEQYF
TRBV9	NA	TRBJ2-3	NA	TGTGCCAGCAGCGCACGACGGACAGATACGCAGTATTTT	CASSARRTDTQYF
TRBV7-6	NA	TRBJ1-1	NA	TGTGCCAGCAGCTTAGCAGGGATTGGGAACACTGAAGCTTTCTTT	CASSLAGIGNTEAFF
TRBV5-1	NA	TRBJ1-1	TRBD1	TGCGCCAGCAGCCCGGAGGACAGGGGGCCAACTGAAGCTTTCTTT	CASSPEDRGPTEAFF
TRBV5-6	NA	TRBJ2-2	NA	TGTGCCAGCAGCTTGGATCCCCTATCCGGGGAGCTGTTTTTT	CASSLDPLSGELFF
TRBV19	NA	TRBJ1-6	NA	TGTGCCAGTAGTATCGTTGGAAATTCACCCCTCCACTTT	CASSIVGNSPLHF
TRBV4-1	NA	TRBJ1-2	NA	TGCGCCAGCAGCCTCTTTGTTCGCAGGGAGGGTGGCTACACCTTC	CASSLFVRREGGYTF
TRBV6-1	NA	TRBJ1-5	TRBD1	TGTGCCACTACAGGGGGAGATGGTCAGCCCCAGCATTTT	CATTGGDGQPQHF
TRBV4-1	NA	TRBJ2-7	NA	TGCGCCAGCAGCCAAGACTGGTCTGACGAGCAGTACTTC	CASSQDWSDEQYF
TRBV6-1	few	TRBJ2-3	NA	TGTGCCAGCAGTGAGGGGGCTAGCACAGATACGCAGTATTTT	CASSEGASTDTQYF
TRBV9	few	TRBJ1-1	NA	TGTGCCAGCAGCGTAGCGGGGAGGGACGGTGAAGCTTTCTTT	CASSVAGRDGEAFF
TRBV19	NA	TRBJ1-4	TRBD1	TGTGCCAGTAGGGGGGGACAGATTAATGAAAAACTGTTTTTT	CASRGGQINEKLFF
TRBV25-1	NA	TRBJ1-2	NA	TGTGCCAGCAGTGACCCCCAGACAGATGAGGGCTACACCTTC	CASSDPQTDEGYTF
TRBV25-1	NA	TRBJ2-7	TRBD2	TGTGCCAGCAGCCCCGGGAGGGGGTCTCGCGAGCAGTACTTC	CASSPGRGSREQYF
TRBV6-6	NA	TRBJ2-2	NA	TGTGCCAGCACCCGGTCAGCTACCGGGGAGCTGTTTTTT	CASTRSATGELFF
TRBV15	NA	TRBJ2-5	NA	TGTGCCACCAGCAGAGAACAGGGTAGGGAGACCCAGTACTTC	CATSREQGRETQYF
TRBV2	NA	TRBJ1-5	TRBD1	TGTGCCAGCAGTCTACAGGGGGCAAATAGCAATCAGCCCCAGCATTTT	CASSLQGANSNQPQHF
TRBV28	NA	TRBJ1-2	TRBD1	TGTGCCAGCAGGCTTCCAGGGGGCGCCTATGGCTACACCTTC	CASRLPGGAYGYTF
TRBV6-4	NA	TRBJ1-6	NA	TGTGCCAGCGCAATGGGCTCCTATAATTCACCCCTCCACTTT	CASAMGSYNSPLHF
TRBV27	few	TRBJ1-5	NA	TGTGCCAGTTCAGGGGTTTCGGGGCCCCAGCATTTT	CASSGVSGPQHF
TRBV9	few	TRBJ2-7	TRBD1	TGTGCCAGCAGCGTCAGGACAGGGGGCTCCTACGAGCAGTACTTC	CASSVRTGGSYEQYF
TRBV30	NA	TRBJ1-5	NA	TGTGCCTGGGCAACGGGGATGGATCAGCCCCAGCATTTT	CAWATGMDQPQHF
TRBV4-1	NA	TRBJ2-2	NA	TGCGCCAGCAGCCAAGATAGGGTTTTGGGGGAGCTGTTTTTT	CASSQDRVLGELFF
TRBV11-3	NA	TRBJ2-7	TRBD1	TGTGCCAGCAGTGGACAGGGGGACTACGAGCAGTACTTC	CASSGQGDYEQYF
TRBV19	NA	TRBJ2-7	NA	TGTGCCAGTAGCCGACAGGAGTCCTACGAGCAGTACTTC	CASSRQESYEQYF